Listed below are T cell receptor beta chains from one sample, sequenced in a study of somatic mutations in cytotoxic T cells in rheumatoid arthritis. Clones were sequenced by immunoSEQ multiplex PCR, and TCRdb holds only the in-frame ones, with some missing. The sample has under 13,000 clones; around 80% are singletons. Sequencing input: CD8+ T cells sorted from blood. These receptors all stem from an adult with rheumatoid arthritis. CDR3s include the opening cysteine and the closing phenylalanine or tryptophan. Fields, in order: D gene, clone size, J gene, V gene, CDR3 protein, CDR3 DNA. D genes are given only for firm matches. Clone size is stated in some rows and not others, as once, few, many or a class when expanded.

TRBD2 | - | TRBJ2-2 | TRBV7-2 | CASSLDLAGNTGELFF | TGTGCCAGCAGCTTAGACCTAGCGGGAAACACCGGGGAGCTGTTTTTT
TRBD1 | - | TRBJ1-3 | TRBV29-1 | CSVEEGRNRGPSGNTIYF | TGCAGCGTTGAAGAGGGTAGGAACAGGGGGCCCTCTGGAAACACCATATATTTT
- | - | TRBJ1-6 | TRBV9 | CASSGDGLITGSPLHF | TGTGCCAGCAGCGGAGACGGCCTTATCACGGGTTCACCCCTCCACTTT
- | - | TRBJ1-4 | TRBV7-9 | CASSSRGGDTNEKLFF | TGTGCCAGCAGCTCTCGAGGGGGGGATACTAATGAAAAACTGTTTTTT
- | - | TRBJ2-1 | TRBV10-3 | CAISGTSYPHNEQFF | TGTGCCATCAGTGGAACTAGTTATCCCCACAATGAGCAGTTCTTC
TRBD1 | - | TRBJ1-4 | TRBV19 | CASSITPDRQGRELATNEKLFF | TGTGCCAGTAGTATAACCCCGGATCGACAGGGGAGGGAATTGGCAACTAATGAAAAACTGTTTTTT
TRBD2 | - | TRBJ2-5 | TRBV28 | CASSIVRGAGTQYF | TGTGCCAGCAGTATCGTGCGGGGGGCGGGGACCCAGTACTTC
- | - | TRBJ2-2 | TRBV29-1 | CSVEDTNTGELFF | TGCAGCGTTGAGGACACGAACACCGGGGAGCTGTTTTTT
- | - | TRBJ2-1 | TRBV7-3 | CASSLIGEPPNEQFF | TGTGCCAGCAGCTTAATCGGGGAACCCCCCAATGAGCAGTTCTTC
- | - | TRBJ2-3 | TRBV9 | CASSGGVYSTDTQYF | TGTGCCAGCAGCGGTGGAGTCTACAGCACAGATACGCAGTATTTT
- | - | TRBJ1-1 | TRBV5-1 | CASSLFQGNTEAFF | TGCGCCAGCAGCTTGTTTCAGGGGAACACTGAAGCTTTCTTT
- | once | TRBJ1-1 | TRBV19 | CASRWGRGTEAFF | TGTGCCAGCCGTTGGGGTAGGGGCACTGAAGCTTTCTTT
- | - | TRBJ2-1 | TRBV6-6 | CASSHTLAPSYNEQFF | TGTGCCAGCAGTCACACTCTTGCCCCCTCCTACAATGAGCAGTTCTTC
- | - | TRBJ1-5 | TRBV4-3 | CASSQEEAGWGNQPQHF | TGCGCCAGCAGCCAAGAGGAAGCCGGTTGGGGCAATCAGCCCCAGCATTTT
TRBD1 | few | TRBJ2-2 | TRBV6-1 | CAGGTGDTGELFF | TGTGCCGGCGGGACAGGGGATACCGGGGAGCTGTTTTTT
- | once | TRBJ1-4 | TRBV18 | CASSPDEKLFF | TGTGCCAGCTCGCCGGATGAAAAACTGTTTTTT
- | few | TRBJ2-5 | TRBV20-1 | CSVLRETQYF | TGCAGTGTTCTCCGCGAGACCCAGTACTTC
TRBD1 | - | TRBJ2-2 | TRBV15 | CATSSGQGARTGELFF | TGTGCCACCAGCTCTGGACAGGGGGCACGGACCGGGGAGCTGTTTTTT
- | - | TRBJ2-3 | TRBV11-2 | CASSSWTGRDRTDTQYF | TGTGCCAGCAGCTCCTGGACAGGGAGGGATAGAACAGATACGCAGTATTTT
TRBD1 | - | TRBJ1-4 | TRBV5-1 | CASSLVQGTLEELFF | TGCGCCAGCAGCTTGGTACAGGGGACCCTAGAGGAACTGTTTTTT
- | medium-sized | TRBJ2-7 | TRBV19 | CASSARAAYEQYF | TGTGCCAGTAGTGCCAGGGCCGCCTACGAGCAGTACTTC
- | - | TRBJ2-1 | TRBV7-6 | CASSLDQGVYNEQFF | TGTGCCAGCAGCTTAGATCAGGGAGTTTACAATGAGCAGTTCTTC
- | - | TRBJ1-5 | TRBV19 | CASSFPRGGVQPQHF | TGTGCCAGTAGTTTCCCCAGGGGAGGAGTGCAGCCCCAGCATTTT
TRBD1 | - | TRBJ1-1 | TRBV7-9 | CASRTTGTNTEAFF | TGTGCCAGCAGAACGACAGGGACGAACACTGAAGCTTTCTTT
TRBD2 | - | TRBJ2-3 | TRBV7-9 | CASTTEVAGGITDTQYF | TGTGCCAGCACCACGGAGGTAGCGGGAGGAATCACAGATACGCAGTATTTT
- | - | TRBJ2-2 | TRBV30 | CAWSVLERDTGELFF | TGTGCCTGGAGTGTACTGGAGAGGGACACCGGGGAGCTGTTTTTT